This T cell receptor (beta chain) was documented in a study of Tregs in tolerant kidney transplant recipients. The overall study: The nonmyeloablative bone marrow transplants came from related graft donors, with transient mixed chimerism. Study observations and caveats: Activated donor B cell expansion appeared to reveal the most relevant donor-specific TCRbeta repertoire. Validation in larger populations is needed because few patients were studied. Changing PCR primers prevented nucleotide comparison between some patients' samples.

Sequencing was performed with immunoSEQ multiplex PCR; in TCRdb, only in-frame clones are kept and a portion is missing. The sample contains tens of thousands of clones, approximately 91% of which appear only once. Points on this clone: The antigen is unknown.

Looked up from germline, CDR1 is SGHDT and CDR2 is YYEEEE. V dropped 4 bases and J dropped 2; count of bases not matched to a gene: 6. CDR3 length: 16 residues. The chain is built from TRBV5-6 and TRBJ2-1, with 10 bases matching TRBD2. The clonotype was recovered from a human donor who received a combined kidney and bone marrow transplant. This specimen was CD4+ T cells from blood, taken before the transplant. The CDR3 loop reads CASSRKAGGAYNEQFF. In nucleotides, the CDR3 is TGTGCCAGCAGCCGGAAAGCGGGAGGGGCCTACAATGAGCAGTTCTTC.